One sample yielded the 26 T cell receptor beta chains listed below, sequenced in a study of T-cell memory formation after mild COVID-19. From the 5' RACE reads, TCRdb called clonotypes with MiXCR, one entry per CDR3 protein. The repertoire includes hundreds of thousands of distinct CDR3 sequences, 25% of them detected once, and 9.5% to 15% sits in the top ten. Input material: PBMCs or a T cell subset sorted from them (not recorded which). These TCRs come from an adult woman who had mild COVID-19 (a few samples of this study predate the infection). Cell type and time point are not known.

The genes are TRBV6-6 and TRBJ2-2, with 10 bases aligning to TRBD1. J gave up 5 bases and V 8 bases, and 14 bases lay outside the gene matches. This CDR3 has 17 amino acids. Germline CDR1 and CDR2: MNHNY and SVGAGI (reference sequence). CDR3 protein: CASLPGTGAFGTGELFF. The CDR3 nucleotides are TGTGCCAGCCTACCCGGGACAGGGGCCTTTGGGACCGGGGAGCTGTTTTTT.

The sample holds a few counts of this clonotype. The CDR3 reads CASSSRDRGSDEQFF. The DNA for the CDR3 is TGTGCCAGCAGTTCCCGGGACAGGGGTTCCGATGAGCAGTTCTTC. The chain employs TRBV27 and TRBJ2-1, with TRBD1 matching 10 bases. CDR3 size: 15 residues. Looked up from germline, CDR1 is MNHEY and CDR2 is SMNVEV (reference sequence). V dropped 4 bases and J dropped 8; count of bases not matched to a gene: 8.

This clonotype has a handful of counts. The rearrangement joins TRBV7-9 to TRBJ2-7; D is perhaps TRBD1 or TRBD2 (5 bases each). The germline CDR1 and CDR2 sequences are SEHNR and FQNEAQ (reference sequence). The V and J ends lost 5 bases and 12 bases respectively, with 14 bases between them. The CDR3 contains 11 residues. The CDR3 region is CASSLTGTPYF. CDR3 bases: TGTGCCAGCAGCCTCACCGGGACCCCGTACTTC.

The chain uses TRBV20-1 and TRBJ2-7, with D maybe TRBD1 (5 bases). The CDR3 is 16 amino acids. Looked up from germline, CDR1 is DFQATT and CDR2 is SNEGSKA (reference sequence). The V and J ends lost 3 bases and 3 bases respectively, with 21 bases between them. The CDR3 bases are TGCAGTGCTAGGGGGCGCAGCTACCGAGGTTTCTACGAGCAGTACTTC. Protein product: CSARGRSYRGFYEQYF.

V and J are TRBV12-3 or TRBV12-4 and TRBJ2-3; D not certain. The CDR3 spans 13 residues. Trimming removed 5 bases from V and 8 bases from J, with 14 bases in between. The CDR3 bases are TGTGCCAGCAGTAAGGGTAGTCTCGGTACGCAGTATTTT. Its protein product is CASSKGSLGTQYF.

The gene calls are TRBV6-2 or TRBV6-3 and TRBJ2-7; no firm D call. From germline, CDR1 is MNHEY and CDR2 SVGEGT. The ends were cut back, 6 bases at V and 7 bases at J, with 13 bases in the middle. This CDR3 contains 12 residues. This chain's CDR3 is CASSPKVREQYF. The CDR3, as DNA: TGTGCCAGCAGCCCTAAAGTGAGGGAGCAGTACTTC.

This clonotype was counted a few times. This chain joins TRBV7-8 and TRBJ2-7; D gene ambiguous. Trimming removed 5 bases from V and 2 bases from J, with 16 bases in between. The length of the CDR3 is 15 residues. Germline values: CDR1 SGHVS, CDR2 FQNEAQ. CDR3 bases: TGTGCCAGCAGCCCTACTCTAAGCCGTCCCTACGAGCAGTACTTC. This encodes CASSPTLSRPYEQYF.

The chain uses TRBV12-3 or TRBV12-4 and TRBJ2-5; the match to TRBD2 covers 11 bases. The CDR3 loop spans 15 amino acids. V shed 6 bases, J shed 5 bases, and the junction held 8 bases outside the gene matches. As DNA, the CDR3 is TGTGCCAGCAGGATTAGCGGGGGGGCTTGGGAGACCCAGTACTTC. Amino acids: CASRISGGAWETQYF.

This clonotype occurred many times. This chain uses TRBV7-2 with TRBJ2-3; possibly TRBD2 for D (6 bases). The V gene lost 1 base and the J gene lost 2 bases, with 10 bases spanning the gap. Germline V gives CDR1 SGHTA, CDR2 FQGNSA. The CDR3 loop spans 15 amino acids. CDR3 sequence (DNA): TGTGCCAGCAGCTTAGGGACTACTCTCACAGATACGCAGTATTTT. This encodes CASSLGTTLTDTQYF. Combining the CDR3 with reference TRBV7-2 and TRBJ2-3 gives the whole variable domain GAGVSQSPSNKVTEKGKDVELRCDPISGHTALYWYRQSLGQGLEFLIYFQGNSAPDKSGLPSDRFSAERTGGSVSTLTIQRTQQEDSAVYLCASSLGTTLTDTQYFGPGTRLTVL.

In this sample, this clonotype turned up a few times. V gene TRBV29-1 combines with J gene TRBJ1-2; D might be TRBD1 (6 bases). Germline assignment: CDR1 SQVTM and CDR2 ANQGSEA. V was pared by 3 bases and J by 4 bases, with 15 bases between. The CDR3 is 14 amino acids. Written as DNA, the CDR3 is TGCAGCGTTGATTTGCTGGGGGCGAGCTATGGCTACACCTTC. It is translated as CSVDLLGASYGYTF.

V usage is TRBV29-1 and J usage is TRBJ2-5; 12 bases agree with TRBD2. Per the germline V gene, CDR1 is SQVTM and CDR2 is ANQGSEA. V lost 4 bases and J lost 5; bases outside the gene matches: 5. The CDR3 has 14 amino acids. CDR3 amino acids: CSVAGLAGFETQYF. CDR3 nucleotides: TGCAGCGTTGCAGGACTAGCGGGATTCGAGACCCAGTACTTC.

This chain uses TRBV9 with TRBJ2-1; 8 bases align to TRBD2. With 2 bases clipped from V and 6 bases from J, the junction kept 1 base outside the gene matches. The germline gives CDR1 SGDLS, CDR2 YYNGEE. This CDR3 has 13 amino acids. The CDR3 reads CASSVLAGNEQFF. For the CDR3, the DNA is TGTGCCAGCAGCGTTCTAGCGGGCAATGAGCAGTTCTTC. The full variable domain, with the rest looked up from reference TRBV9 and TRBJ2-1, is DSGVTQTPKHLITATGQRVTLRCSPRSGDLSVYWYQQSLDQGLQFLIQYYNGEERAKGNILERFSAQQFPDLHSELNLSSLELGDSALYFCASSVLAGNEQFFGPGTRLTVL.

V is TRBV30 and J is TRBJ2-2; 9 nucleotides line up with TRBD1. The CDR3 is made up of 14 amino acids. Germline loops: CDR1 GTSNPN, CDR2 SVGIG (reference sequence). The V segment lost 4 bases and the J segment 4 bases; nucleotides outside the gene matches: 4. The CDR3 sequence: CAWNHRGLTGELFF. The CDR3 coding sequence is TGTGCCTGGAACCACAGGGGGCTCACCGGGGAGCTGTTTTTT.

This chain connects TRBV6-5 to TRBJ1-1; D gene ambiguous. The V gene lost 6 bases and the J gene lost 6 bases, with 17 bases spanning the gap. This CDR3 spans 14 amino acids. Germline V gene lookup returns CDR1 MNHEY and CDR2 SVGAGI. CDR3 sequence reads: CASRRNSLQAEAFF. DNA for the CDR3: TGTGCCAGCAGACGAAACAGCCTCCAGGCTGAAGCTTTCTTT.

CDR3 residues: CASSLISWGANVLTF. The CDR3 DNA sequence: TGTGCCAGCAGCTTGATAAGTTGGGGGGCCAACGTCCTGACTTTC. This chain joins TRBV12-3 or TRBV12-4 and TRBJ2-6; D not certain. The CDR3 has 15 residues. V was pared by 6 bases and J by 4 bases, with 13 bases between.

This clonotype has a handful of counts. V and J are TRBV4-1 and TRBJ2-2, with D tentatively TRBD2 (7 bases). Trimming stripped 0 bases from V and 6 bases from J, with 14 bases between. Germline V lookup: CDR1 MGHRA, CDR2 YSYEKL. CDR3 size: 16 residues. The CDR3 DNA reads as TGCGCCAGCAGCCAAGAGGGGGGGCGAAGGTCCGGGGAGCTGTTTTTT. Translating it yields CASSQEGGRRSGELFF.

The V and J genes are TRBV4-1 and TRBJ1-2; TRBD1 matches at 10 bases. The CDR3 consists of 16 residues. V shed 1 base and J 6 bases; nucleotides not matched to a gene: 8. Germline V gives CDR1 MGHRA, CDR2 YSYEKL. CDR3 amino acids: CASSQGVLDRGNGYTF. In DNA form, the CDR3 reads TGCGCCAGCAGCCAAGGGGTCCTGGACAGGGGGAATGGCTACACCTTC.

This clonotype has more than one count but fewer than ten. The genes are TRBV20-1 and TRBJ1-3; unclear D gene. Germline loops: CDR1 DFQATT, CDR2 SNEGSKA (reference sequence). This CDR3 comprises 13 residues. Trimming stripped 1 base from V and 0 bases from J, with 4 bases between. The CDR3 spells CSARGSSGNTIYF. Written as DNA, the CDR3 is TGCAGTGCTAGAGGGAGCTCTGGAAACACCATATATTTT.

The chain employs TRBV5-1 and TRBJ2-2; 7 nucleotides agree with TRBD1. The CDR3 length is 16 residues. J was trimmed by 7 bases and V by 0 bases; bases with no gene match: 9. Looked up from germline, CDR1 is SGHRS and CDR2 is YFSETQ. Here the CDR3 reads CASSLATQGEGGELFF. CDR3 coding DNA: TGCGCCAGCAGCTTGGCCACGCAGGGGGAAGGCGGGGAGCTGTTTTTT.

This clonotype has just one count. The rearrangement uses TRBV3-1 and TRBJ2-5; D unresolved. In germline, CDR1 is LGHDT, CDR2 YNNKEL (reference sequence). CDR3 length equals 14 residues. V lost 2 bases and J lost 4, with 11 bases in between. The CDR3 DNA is TGTGCCAGCAGCCAATCCGGGCCGCGAGAGACCCAGTACTTC. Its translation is CASSQSGPRETQYF.

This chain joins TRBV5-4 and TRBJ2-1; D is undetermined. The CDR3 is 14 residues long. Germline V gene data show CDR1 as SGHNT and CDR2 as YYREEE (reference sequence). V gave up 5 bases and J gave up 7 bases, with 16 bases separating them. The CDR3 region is CASRTRPPANEQFF. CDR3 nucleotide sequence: TGTGCCAGCAGGACGCGACCCCCTGCGAATGAGCAGTTCTTC.

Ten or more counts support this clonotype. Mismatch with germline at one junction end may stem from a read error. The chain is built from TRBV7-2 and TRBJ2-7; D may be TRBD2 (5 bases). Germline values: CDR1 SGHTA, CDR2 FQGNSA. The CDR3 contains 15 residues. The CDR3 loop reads CASSLGSGSSYEQYF. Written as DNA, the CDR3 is TGTGCCAGCAGTTTAGGGTCGGGGAGTTCCTACGAGCAGTACTTC.

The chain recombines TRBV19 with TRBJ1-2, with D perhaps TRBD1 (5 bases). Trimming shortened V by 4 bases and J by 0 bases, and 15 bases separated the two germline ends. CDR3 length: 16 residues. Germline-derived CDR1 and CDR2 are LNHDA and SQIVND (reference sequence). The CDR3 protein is CASSSGAGPANYGYTF. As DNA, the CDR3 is TGTGCCAGTAGTAGCGGAGCAGGGCCAGCTAACTATGGCTACACCTTC.

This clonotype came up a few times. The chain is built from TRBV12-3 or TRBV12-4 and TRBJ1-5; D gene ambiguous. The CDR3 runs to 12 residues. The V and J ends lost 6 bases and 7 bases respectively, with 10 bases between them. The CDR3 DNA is TGTGCCAGCAGCCGAGACATACAGCCCCAGCATTTT. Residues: CASSRDIQPQHF.

The chain's CDR3 is CSVEEYEQYF. DNA for the CDR3: TGCAGCGTTGAAGAGTACGAGCAGTACTTC. The chain has TRBV29-1 and TRBJ2-7; D unclear. With 0 bases removed from V and 4 bases from J, the gap between germline ends came to 1 base. The CDR3 length is 10 residues. CDR1 and CDR2 from the germline V gene are SQVTM and ANQGSEA.

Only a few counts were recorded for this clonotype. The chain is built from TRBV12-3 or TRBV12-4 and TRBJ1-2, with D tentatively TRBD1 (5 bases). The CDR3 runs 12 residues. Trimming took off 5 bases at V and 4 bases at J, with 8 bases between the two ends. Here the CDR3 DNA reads TGTGCCAGCAGTGGGACGGTCTATGGCTACACCTTC. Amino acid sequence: CASSGTVYGYTF.